This paragraph covers one TCR beta chain sequence. The antigen remains unidentified. The data derive from a study of CD8+CD57+ T cells in acquired aplastic anemia. Study-wide results and caveats: The study identified roughly 29 CD8+ CDR3 sequences shared by patients and controls.

Before being chosen for sequencing, patients had shown CD8+CD57+ cell expansion by flow cytometry. Severe acquired aplastic anemia was present in every patient. Patients were untreated when blood was sampled. Looked up from germline, CDR1 is SNHLY and CDR2 is FYNNEI. The ends lost 5 bases at V and 7 bases at J; junction bases unmatched: 7. The CDR3 loop spans 13 amino acids. Profiling that covered TCR beta VDJ and CDR3 relied on genomic DNA as its template. TCRdb called the reads again in MiXCR, with one record for every CDR3 protein. This table holds just over 450,000 distinct CDR3 sequences, roughly 34% found once.

V usage is TRBV2 and J usage is TRBJ1-2, with 7 bases lining up with TRBD1. The sequenced material came from sorted CD4+, CD8+, or CD8+CD57+ T cells (not recorded which) from PBMCs. The sequence was obtained from a human donor with aplastic anemia. The CDR3 is CASSHTGEIGYTF. In DNA, the CDR3 is TGTGCCAGCAGTCATACAGGGGAAATTGGCTACACCTTC.